These T cell receptor beta chains were read from a single sample in a study of T cell changes during pregnancy in multiple sclerosis. Sequencing used immunoSEQ multiplex PCR; TCRdb keeps in-frame clones, though not all of them. The table has about 14,000 clones, 85% to 90% seen once; the top ten hold about 12%. This material consisted of CD8+ T cells from peripheral blood mononuclear cells, taken after pregnancy. The receptor set was obtained from a female donor in good health, enrolled as a control in a pregnancy study. Both conserved end residues are part of each CDR3. D genes are given only for firm matches. The size field is filled for only some rows; it gives once, few, many or a size class.

d_call	v_call	clone_size	j_call	cdr3_aa	cdr3_nt
-	TRBV21-1	few	TRBJ1-1	CASSRGHLNTEAFF	TGTGCCAGCAGCAGGGGACATTTGAACACTGAAGCTTTCTTT
-	TRBV18	-	TRBJ2-5	CASSPPDRGLAGDYQETQYF	TGTGCCAGCTCACCGCCGGACAGGGGCCTAGCGGGGGATTACCAAGAGACCCAGTACTTC
-	TRBV27	few	TRBJ2-7	CASSPSGYEQYF	TGTGCCAGCAGTCCTTCCGGGTACGAGCAGTACTTC
TRBD2	TRBV4-1	-	TRBJ2-2	CASSQGAGGMTGELFF	TGCGCCAGCAGCCAAGGAGCGGGGGGGATGACCGGGGAGCTGTTTTTT
TRBD2	TRBV6-1	once	TRBJ2-5	CASSETSGGAETQYF	TGTGCCAGCAGTGAAACTAGCGGGGGGGCCGAGACCCAGTACTTC
TRBD2	TRBV28	once	TRBJ2-1	CASSPGLAPYNEQFF	TGTGCCAGCAGTCCGGGACTAGCGCCCTACAATGAGCAGTTCTTC
TRBD2	TRBV5-4	-	TRBJ2-2	CASSLAGLAGSTGELFF	TGTGCCAGCAGCTTGGCCGGGCTAGCGGGCTCCACCGGGGAGCTGTTTTTT
TRBD2	TRBV2	-	TRBJ2-7	CASSEKVAGGPGGYEQYF	TGTGCCAGCAGTGAGAAGGTAGCGGGAGGGCCGGGTGGCTACGAGCAGTACTTC
TRBD2	TRBV11-3	-	TRBJ2-5	CASSLGRGQETQYF	TGTGCCAGCAGCTTGGGGCGGGGGCAAGAGACCCAGTACTTC
TRBD1	TRBV28	-	TRBJ2-5	CASTPAGGFGETQYF	TGTGCCAGCACGCCCGCAGGGGGCTTTGGGGAGACCCAGTACTTC
TRBD1	TRBV6-6	-	TRBJ1-2	CASSYLTGNYGYTF	TGTGCCAGCAGTTACCTGACAGGGAACTATGGCTACACCTTC
TRBD1	TRBV5-6	-	TRBJ1-1	CASSQQGVTEAFF	TGTGCCAGCAGCCAACAGGGGGTCACTGAAGCTTTCTTT
TRBD2	TRBV11-2	-	TRBJ2-7	CASSVSPVTSDYEQYF	TGTGCCAGCAGCGTAAGCCCCGTGACTAGCGACTACGAGCAGTACTTC
-	TRBV5-1	-	TRBJ2-1	CASSLSSEQFF	TGCGCCAGCAGCTTGTCCTCTGAGCAGTTCTTC
-	TRBV27	-	TRBJ1-3	CASSSRGWFSGNTIYF	TGTGCCAGCAGTTCCCGAGGTTGGTTCTCTGGAAACACCATATATTTT
TRBD1	TRBV7-6	-	TRBJ1-2	CASSPRQGGIGYTF	TGTGCCAGCAGCCCCAGACAGGGAGGAATAGGCTACACCTTC
TRBD2	TRBV5-8	-	TRBJ2-1	CASSTLTSGYYNEQFF	TGTGCCAGCAGCACCCTCACTAGCGGATATTACAATGAGCAGTTCTTC
-	TRBV30	medium-sized	TRBJ1-1	CAWSWRENTEAFF	TGTGCCTGGAGTTGGAGGGAGAACACTGAAGCTTTCTTT
TRBD2	TRBV7-7	-	TRBJ2-2	CATRAGGITGELFF	TGTGCCACCAGGGCGGGGGGGATCACCGGGGAGCTGTTTTTT
TRBD2	TRBV10-3	-	TRBJ2-3	CAISESFGGGSTDTQYF	TGTGCCATCAGTGAGTCCTTCGGGGGGGGCAGCACAGATACGCAGTATTTT
-	TRBV28	-	TRBJ2-1	CASLEGDAYNEQFF	TGTGCCAGCTTGGAAGGGGATGCCTACAATGAGCAGTTCTTC
-	TRBV7-9	-	TRBJ1-1	CASSSTEPQNRNTEAFF	TGTGCCAGCAGCTCAACAGAGCCCCAAAACCGGAACACTGAAGCTTTCTTT
TRBD1	TRBV28	-	TRBJ1-2	CASSPRTGAYGYTF	TGTGCCAGCAGTCCCAGGACAGGGGCCTATGGCTACACCTTC
TRBD1	TRBV7-9	-	TRBJ2-5	CASRGTGLETQYF	TGTGCCAGCAGAGGGACAGGATTAGAGACCCAGTACTTC
TRBD2	TRBV9	-	TRBJ2-1	CASSPPGGPGEQFF	TGTGCCAGCAGTCCTCCGGGAGGGCCAGGTGAGCAGTTCTTC
TRBD2	TRBV27	-	TRBJ2-1	CASMTSGDEQFF	TGTGCCAGCATGACTAGCGGGGATGAGCAGTTCTTC
TRBD2	TRBV5-1	-	TRBJ2-3	CASSPYLAGGVTDTQYF	TGCGCCAGCAGCCCATATTTAGCGGGAGGCGTCACAGATACGCAGTATTTT
-	TRBV28	-	TRBJ1-1	CASSRQQNANTEAFF	TGTGCCAGCAGCCGGCAACAGAACGCGAACACTGAAGCTTTCTTT
-	TRBV28	-	TRBJ1-5	CASSLRRQGSQPQHF	TGTGCCAGCAGTTTAAGGCGGCAGGGCTCTCAGCCCCAGCATTTT
TRBD2	TRBV7-9	-	TRBJ2-1	CASSFGAGGPDEQFF	TGTGCCAGCAGCTTTGGAGCGGGAGGGCCGGATGAGCAGTTCTTC
-	TRBV6-4	-	TRBJ2-2	CASSAGVGTGELFF	TGTGCCAGCAGTGCAGGGGTTGGCACCGGGGAGCTGTTTTTT
-	TRBV6-5	-	TRBJ2-1	CASKTVSSYNEQFF	TGTGCCAGCAAAACAGTCAGCTCCTACAATGAGCAGTTCTTC
-	TRBV29-1	-	TRBJ1-2	CSVETETYGYTF	TGCAGCGTTGAAACAGAGACCTATGGCTACACCTTC
-	TRBV4-1	-	TRBJ1-6	CASSQEPLDFNSPLHF	TGCGCCAGCAGCCAAGAACCGCTCGACTTTAATTCACCCCTCCACTTT
TRBD2	TRBV28	once	TRBJ2-5	CASSSRTSGRQETQYF	TGTGCCAGCAGTTCACGGACTAGCGGACGCCAAGAGACCCAGTACTTC
-	TRBV4-1	-	TRBJ1-1	CASSQGRTGLSEAFF	TGCGCCAGCAGCCAAGGGCGAACAGGTTTGTCTGAAGCTTTCTTT
-	TRBV13	-	TRBJ1-1	CASSLGGSAEAFF	TGTGCCAGCAGCTTAGGGGGTAGCGCTGAAGCTTTCTTT
-	TRBV18	-	TRBJ2-7	CASSPPDSYEQYF	TGTGCCAGCTCACCACCGGACAGCTACGAGCAGTACTTC
TRBD2	TRBV4-1	-	TRBJ2-2	CASSLLAGGFGELFF	TGCGCCAGCAGCCTCTTAGCGGGGGGGTTTGGGGAGCTGTTTTTT
-	TRBV19	-	TRBJ1-5	CASTLGPDQPQHF	TGTGCCAGTACTTTGGGCCCGGATCAGCCCCAGCATTTT
TRBD2	TRBV4-2	-	TRBJ2-5	CASSQERGGEETQYF	TGTGCCAGCAGCCAAGAGCGGGGGGGAGAAGAGACCCAGTACTTC
-	TRBV6-1	-	TRBJ2-7	CASSGAHYGDYEQYF	TGTGCCAGCAGTGGAGCTCATTATGGGGACTACGAGCAGTACTTC
TRBD1	TRBV7-8	-	TRBJ2-7	CASSLVHRDRGNEQYF	TGTGCCAGCAGCTTAGTTCACCGGGACAGGGGAAACGAGCAGTACTTC
-	TRBV28	-	TRBJ2-3	CASSFSRGSTDTQYF	TGTGCCAGCAGTTTCAGTCGCGGTAGCACAGATACGCAGTATTTT
TRBD2	TRBV4-3	-	TRBJ2-1	CASSPGAGGYNEQFF	TGCGCCAGCAGCCCGGGAGCGGGAGGCTACAATGAGCAGTTCTTC
TRBD2	TRBV4-3	-	TRBJ2-7	CASSQGTSGFSYEQYF	TGCGCCAGCAGCCAGGGAACTAGCGGGTTTTCCTACGAGCAGTACTTC
-	TRBV5-5	once	TRBJ1-2	CASSYSTGLKGYTF	TGTGCCAGCAGCTATTCGACAGGATTGAAGGGCTACACCTTC
TRBD2	TRBV6-4	-	TRBJ2-1	CASSEGGSLSYNEQFF	TGTGCCAGCAGTGAGGGAGGGTCCCTCTCCTACAATGAGCAGTTCTTC
TRBD2	TRBV4-3	-	TRBJ2-7	CASSQGTSGFSYEQYF	TGCGCCAGCAGCCAGGGAACTAGCGGGTTTTCCTACGAGCAGTACTTC
-	TRBV4-3	-	TRBJ2-2	CASSQVWGGGGFGELFF	TGCGCCAGCAGCCAAGTTTGGGGAGGGGGGGGGTTCGGGGAGCTGTTTTTT
-	TRBV5-6	-	TRBJ2-7	CASSLTGPSYEQYF	TGTGCCAGCAGCTTGACGGGTCCCTCCTACGAGCAGTACTTC
TRBD2	TRBV19	once	TRBJ2-3	CASSIGAGGPTDTQYF	TGTGCCAGTAGTATCGGGGCGGGAGGGCCCACAGATACGCAGTATTTT